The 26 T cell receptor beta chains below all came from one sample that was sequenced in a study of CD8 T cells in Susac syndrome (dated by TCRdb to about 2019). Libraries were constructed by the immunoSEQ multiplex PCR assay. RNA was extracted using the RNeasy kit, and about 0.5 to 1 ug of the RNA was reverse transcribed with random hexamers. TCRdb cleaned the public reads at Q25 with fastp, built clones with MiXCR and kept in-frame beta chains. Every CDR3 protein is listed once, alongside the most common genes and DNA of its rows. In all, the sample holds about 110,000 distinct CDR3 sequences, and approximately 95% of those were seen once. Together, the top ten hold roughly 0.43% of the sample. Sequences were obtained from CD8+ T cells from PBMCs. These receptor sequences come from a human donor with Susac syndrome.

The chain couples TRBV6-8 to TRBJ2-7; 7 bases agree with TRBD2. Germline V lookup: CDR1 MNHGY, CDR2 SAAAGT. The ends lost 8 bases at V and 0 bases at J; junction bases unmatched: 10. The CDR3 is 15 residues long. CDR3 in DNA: TGTGCCAGCGGGAGGGAGGACTTAAGCTCCTACGAGCAGTACTTC. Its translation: CASGREDLSSYEQYF.

The DNA of the CDR3 is TGTGCCAGCAGCTCGGGACAGGGTCGGAATGAGCAGTTCTTC. Amino acid sequence: CASSSGQGRNEQFF. The V call is TRBV7-9, the J call TRBJ2-1; 9 bases align to TRBD1. This CDR3 contains 14 residues. From germline, CDR1 is SEHNR and CDR2 FQNEAQ (reference sequence). V gave up 4 bases and J gave up 7 bases; unmatched junction bases: 5.

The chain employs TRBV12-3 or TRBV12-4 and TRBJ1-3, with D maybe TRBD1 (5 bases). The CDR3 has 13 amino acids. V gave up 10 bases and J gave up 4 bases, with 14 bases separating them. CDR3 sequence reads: CATATVSGNTIYF. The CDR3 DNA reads TGTGCCACCGCGACAGTGTCGGGAAACACCATATATTTT.

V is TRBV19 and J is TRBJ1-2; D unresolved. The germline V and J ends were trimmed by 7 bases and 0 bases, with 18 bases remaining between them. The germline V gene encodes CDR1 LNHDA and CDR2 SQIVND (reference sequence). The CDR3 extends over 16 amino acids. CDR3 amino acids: CASTPSLGGTNYGYTF. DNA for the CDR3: TGTGCCAGTACCCCCAGTTTAGGCGGGACTAACTATGGCTACACCTTC. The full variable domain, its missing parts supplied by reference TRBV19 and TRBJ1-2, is DGGITQSPKYLFRKEGQNVTLSCEQNLNHDAMYWYRQDPGQGLRLIYYSQIVNDFQKGDIAEGYSVSREKKESFPLTVTSAQKNPTAFYLCASTPSLGGTNYGYTFGSGTRLTVV.

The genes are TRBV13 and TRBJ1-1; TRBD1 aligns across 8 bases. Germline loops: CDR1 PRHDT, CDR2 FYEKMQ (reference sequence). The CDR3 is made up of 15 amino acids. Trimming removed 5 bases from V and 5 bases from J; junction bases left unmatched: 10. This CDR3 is CASSAQDRGGTEAFF. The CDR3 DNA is TGTGCCAGCAGCGCGCAAGACAGGGGAGGAACTGAAGCTTTCTTT. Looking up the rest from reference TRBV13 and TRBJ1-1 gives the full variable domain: AAGVIQSPRHLIKEKRETATLKCYPIPRHDTVYWYQQGPGQDPQFLISFYEKMQSDKGSIPDRFSAQQFSDYHSELNMSSLELGDSALYFCASSAQDRGGTEAFFGQGTRLTVV.

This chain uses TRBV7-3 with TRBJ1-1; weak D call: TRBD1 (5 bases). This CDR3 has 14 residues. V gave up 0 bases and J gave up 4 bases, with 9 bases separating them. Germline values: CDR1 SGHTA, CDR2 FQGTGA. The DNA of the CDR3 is TGTGCCAGCAGCTTAACACCAGGGAGCACTGAAGCTTTCTTT. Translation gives CASSLTPGSTEAFF.

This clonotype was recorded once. CDR3 in DNA: TGTGCCAGCAGCTCAGGGACTAGCGGGGCAGATACGCAGTATTTT. Amino acid sequence: CASSSGTSGADTQYF. V usage is TRBV7-3 and J usage is TRBJ2-3, with 13 bases that match TRBD2. This CDR3 has 15 amino acids. Germline loops: CDR1 SGHTA, CDR2 FQGTGA. V was clipped by 4 bases and J by 4 bases; unmatched bases: 2.

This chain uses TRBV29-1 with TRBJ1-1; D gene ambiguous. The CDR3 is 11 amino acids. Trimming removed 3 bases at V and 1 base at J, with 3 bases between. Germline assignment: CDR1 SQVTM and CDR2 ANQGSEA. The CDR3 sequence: CSVDGNTEAFF. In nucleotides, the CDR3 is TGCAGCGTTGATGGGAACACTGAAGCTTTCTTT.

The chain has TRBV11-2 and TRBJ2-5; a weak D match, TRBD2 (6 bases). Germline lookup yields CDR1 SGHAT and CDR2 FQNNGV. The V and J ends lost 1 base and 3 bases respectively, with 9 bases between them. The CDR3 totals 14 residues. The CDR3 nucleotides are TGTGCCAGCAGCTTAGGTTGGGGGGAAGAGACCCAGTACTTC. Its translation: CASSLGWGEETQYF.

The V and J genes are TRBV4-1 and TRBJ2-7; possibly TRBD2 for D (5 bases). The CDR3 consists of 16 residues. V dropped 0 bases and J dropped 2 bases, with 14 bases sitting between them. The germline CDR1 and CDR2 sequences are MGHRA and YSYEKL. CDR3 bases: TGCGCCAGCAGCCAAGATTATGTACGGAGGACCTACGAGCAGTACTTC. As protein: CASSQDYVRRTYEQYF.

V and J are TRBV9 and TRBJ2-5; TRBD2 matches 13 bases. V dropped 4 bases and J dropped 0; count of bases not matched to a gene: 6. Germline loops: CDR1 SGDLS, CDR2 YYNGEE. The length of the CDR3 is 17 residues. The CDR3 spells CASSRLAGGQYQETQYF. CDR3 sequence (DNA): TGTGCCAGCAGCAGACTAGCGGGGGGACAGTACCAAGAGACCCAGTACTTC.

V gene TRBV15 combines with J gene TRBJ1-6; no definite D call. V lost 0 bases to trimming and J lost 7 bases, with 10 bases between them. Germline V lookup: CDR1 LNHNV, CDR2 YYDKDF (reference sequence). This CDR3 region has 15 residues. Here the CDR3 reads CATSRDPGENSPLHF. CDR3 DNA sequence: TGTGCCACCAGCAGAGACCCCGGGGAGAATTCACCCCTCCACTTT.

The CDR3 region has the DNA TGTGCCAGCAGCGTATCCGCAGAAGGCCTCCTCACAGATACGCAGTATTTT. As protein: CASSVSAEGLLTDTQYF. The gene calls are TRBV9 and TRBJ2-3; D not certain. Trimming took 1 base from V and 2 from J, leaving 17 bases between them. CDR1 SGDLS and CDR2 YYNGEE come from the germline V gene. This CDR3 has 17 residues.

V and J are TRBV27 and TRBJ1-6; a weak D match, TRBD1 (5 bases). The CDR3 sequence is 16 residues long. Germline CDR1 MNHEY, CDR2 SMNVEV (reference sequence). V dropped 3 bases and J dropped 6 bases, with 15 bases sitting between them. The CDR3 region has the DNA TGTGCCAGCAGTTTGATTGTGCAGGGCTTTAATTCACCCCTCCACTTT. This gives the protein CASSLIVQGFNSPLHF.

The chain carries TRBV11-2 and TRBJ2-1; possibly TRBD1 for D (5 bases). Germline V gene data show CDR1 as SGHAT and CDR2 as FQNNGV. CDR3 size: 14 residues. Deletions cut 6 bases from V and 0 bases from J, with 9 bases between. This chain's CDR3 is CASSGASSYNEQFF. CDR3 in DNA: TGTGCCAGCAGTGGGGCTAGCTCCTACAATGAGCAGTTCTTC.

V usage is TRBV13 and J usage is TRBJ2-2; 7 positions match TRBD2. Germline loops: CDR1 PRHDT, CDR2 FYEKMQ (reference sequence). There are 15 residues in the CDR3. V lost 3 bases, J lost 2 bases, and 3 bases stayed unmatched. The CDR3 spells CASSLGRANTGELFF. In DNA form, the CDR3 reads TGTGCCAGCAGCTTGGGGAGGGCCAACACCGGGGAGCTGTTTTTT. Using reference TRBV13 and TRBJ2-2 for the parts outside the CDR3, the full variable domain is AAGVIQSPRHLIKEKRETATLKCYPIPRHDTVYWYQQGPGQDPQFLISFYEKMQSDKGSIPDRFSAQQFSDYHSELNMSSLELGDSALYFCASSLGRANTGELFFGEGSRLTVL.

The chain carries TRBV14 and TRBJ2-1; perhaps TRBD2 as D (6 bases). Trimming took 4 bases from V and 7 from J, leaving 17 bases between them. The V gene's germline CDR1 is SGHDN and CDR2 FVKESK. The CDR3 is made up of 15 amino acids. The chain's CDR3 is CASSPGEGALNEQFF. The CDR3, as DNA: TGTGCCAGCAGCCCGGGGGAAGGGGCTCTGAATGAGCAGTTCTTC.

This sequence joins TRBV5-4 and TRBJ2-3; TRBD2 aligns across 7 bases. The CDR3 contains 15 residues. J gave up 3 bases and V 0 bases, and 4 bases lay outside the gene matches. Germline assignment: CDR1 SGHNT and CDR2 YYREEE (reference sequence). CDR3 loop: CASSLEAGSTDTQYF. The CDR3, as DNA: TGTGCCAGCAGCTTGGAAGCGGGGTCGACAGATACGCAGTATTTT.

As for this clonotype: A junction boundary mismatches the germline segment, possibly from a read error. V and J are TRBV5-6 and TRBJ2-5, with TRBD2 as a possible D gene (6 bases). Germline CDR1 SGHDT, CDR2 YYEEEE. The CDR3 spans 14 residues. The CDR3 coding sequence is TGTGCCAACAGCTTTACGGAGGGTCAAGAGACCCAGTACTTC. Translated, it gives CANSFTEGQETQYF.

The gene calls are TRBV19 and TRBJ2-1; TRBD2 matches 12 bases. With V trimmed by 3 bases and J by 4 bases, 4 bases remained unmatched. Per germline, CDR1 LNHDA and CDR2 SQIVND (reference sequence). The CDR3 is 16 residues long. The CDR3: CASSITSGGIYNEQFF. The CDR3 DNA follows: TGTGCCAGTAGTATCACTAGCGGGGGGATTTACAATGAGCAGTTCTTC.

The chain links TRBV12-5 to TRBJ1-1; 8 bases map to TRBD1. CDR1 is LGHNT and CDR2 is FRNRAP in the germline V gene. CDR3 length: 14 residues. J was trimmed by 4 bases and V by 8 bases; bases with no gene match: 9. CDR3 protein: CASQGQGSGTEAFF. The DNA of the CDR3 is TGTGCTAGTCAAGGACAGGGAAGTGGCACTGAAGCTTTCTTT.

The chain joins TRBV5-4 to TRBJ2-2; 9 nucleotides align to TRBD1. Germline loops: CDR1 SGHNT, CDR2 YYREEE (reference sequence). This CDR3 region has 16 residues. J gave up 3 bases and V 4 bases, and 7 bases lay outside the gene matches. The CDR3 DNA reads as TGTGCCAGCAGCCGCGCCAGGACAGGGGACACCGGGGAGCTGTTTTTT. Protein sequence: CASSRARTGDTGELFF.

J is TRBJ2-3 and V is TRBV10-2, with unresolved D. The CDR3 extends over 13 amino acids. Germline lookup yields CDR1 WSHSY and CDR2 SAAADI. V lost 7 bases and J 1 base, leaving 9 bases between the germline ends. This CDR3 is CASTMVGTDTQYF. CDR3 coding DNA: TGCGCCAGCACGATGGTGGGCACAGATACGCAGTATTTT.

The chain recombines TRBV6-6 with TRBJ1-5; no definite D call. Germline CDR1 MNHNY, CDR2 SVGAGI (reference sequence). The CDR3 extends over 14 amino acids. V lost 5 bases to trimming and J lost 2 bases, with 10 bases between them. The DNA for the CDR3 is TGTGCCAGCAGTCGCCTGGGTGGCAATCAGCCCCAGCATTTT. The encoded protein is CASSRLGGNQPQHF.

This CDR3 reads CASSQDTTGTGADEQYF. CDR3 sequence (DNA): TGCGCCAGCAGCCAAGATACAACCGGGACAGGGGCAGACGAGCAGTACTTC. The rearrangement uses TRBV4-3 and TRBJ2-7, with TRBD1 identical over 10 bases. With V trimmed by 0 bases and J by 5 bases, 10 bases remained unmatched. This CDR3 region has 17 residues. Germline values: CDR1 LGHNA, CDR2 YSLEER.

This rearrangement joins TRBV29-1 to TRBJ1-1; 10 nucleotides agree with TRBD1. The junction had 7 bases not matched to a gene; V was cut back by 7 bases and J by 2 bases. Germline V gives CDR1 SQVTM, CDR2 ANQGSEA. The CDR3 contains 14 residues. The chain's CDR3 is CSADWTGGNTEAFF. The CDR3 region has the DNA TGCAGCGCAGACTGGACAGGGGGAAACACTGAAGCTTTCTTT.